A selection of T cell receptor beta chains follows, all from one sample in a study of Ad26.COV2.S vaccination and SARS-CoV-2 variants. TCRdb's table, derived via immunoSEQ multiplex PCR, lists solely in-frame clones and lacks some. This table holds about 390,000 clones, over 80% found once. The sequencing here drew on peripheral blood, taken in a trial of Ad26.COV2.S vaccine versus placebo. These receptors originate from a person between 18 and 65 years old who received the Ad26.COV2.S COVID-19 vaccine or a placebo. CDR3s include the opening cysteine and the closing phenylalanine or tryptophan.

v_call cdr3_aa
TRBV5-1 CASSLTQNTEAFF
TRBV6-5 CASSYPPGQRTEAFF
TRBV5-8 CASSHAEGVSYEQYF
TRBV9 CASSVGIGELFF
TRBV21-1 CASSNGSRGGRDTQYF
TRBV5-6 CASSLAPGNTIYF
TRBV27 CASSPQGDTQYF
TRBV3-1/TRBV3-2 CASSRDRETQYF
TRBV19 CASSRGLAGLQETQYF
TRBV7-9 CASSLDSKAAYGYTF
TRBV30 CACVQGNSSYNSPLHF
TRBV28 CASSLITTNTQYF
TRBV7-8 CASSLGLAGGPVGELFF
TRBV5-1 CASSPGLAGGVNTGELFF
TRBV10-3 CAISKGGTSGVYNEQFF
TRBV11-2 CASSPSITARNEQFF